This T cell receptor (beta chain) was identified during a study of tumor and adjacent non-tumor tissue in lung cancer. The template was RNA from unsorted bulk tissue. This clonotype was counted only a few times. As yet, its antigen is unknown. The CDR3 has 15 amino acids. The V and J ends lost 3 bases and 12 bases, in that order; junction bases with no gene match: 11. The library came from three nested PCR rounds adapted from ARM-PCR protocols. One entry per CDR3 protein, called by TCRdb with MiXCR from the multiplex PCR reads. The top ten clones hold 15% to 20% of a sample with more than 120,000 distinct CDR3 sequences, around 61% of them seen once. General observations from the study: Patients with more diverse tumor TCRs had worse survival.

Sequencing was done on a sample of lung tumor tissue. The V gene is TRBV12-3 or TRBV12-4, the J gene TRBJ2-1, with 10 bases matching TRBD2. The clonotype comes from a man in his fifties or sixties with small cell lung cancer. In nucleotides, the CDR3 is TGTGCCAGCAGTTTCTCGGCTAGCGGGAGCGGGCCGCAGTTCTTC. Encoded protein: CASSFSASGSGPQFF.